Shown below are 7 T cell receptor beta chains from a single sample sequenced in a study of blood T cells in healthy people across ages. For the second PCR, which ran for about 6 to 11 cycles, a sample-barcoded 5' primer and a J-beta primer mix were used. One entry per CDR3 protein results from TCRdb running MiXCR on the 5' RACE reads. The table has 1.5 million to 2 million distinct CDR3 sequences, 30% to 40% seen once; the top ten hold more than 20%. Sequenced: blood. The receptors shown here come from a human donor in good health.

V is TRBV3-1 and J is TRBJ2-5; 10 nucleotides align to TRBD2. The CDR3 runs 17 residues. From germline, CDR1 is LGHDT and CDR2 YNNKEL (reference sequence). V lost 1 base and J lost 3; bases outside the gene matches: 8. The CDR3: CASSQGLAGPPEETQYF. CDR3 DNA: TGTGCCAGCAGCCAAGGACTAGCGGGCCCCCCGGAAGAGACCCAGTACTTC.

This clonotype was detected a few times. The chain recombines TRBV20-1 with TRBJ2-1; D unresolved. The ends were cut back, 0 bases at V and 0 bases at J, with 6 bases in the middle. Germline V lookup: CDR1 DFQATT, CDR2 SNEGSKA (reference sequence). The CDR3 is 14 residues long. The CDR3 region has the DNA TGCAGTGCTAGAGAGCGGTACTCCTACAATGAGCAGTTCTTC. Amino acids: CSARERYSYNEQFF.

Only a few counts were recorded for this clonotype. The chain combines TRBV5-4 with TRBJ2-1; 13 nucleotides match TRBD2. CDR1 is SGHNT and CDR2 is YYREEE in the germline V gene (reference sequence). Germline trimming cut 3 bases from V and 8 bases from J; bases unmatched to any gene: 5. The CDR3 is 15 amino acids. CDR3 sequence (DNA): TGTGCCAGCAGCTCCGGACTAGCGGGGGTAGATGAGCAGTTCTTC. Translated: CASSSGLAGVDEQFF.

CDR3 sequence (DNA): TGCGCCAGCAGCTCGACCGGACTGACACAGATGAGGCAGTATTTT. Its protein is CASSSTGLTQMRQYF. V usage is TRBV5-1 and J usage is TRBJ2-3; D is possibly TRBD2 (5 bases). The CDR3 totals 15 residues. V lost 3 bases and J lost 11, with 22 bases in between. CDR1 is SGHRS and CDR2 is YFSETQ in the germline V gene.

The chain links TRBV15 to TRBJ1-5; D gene unclear. Trimming removed 4 bases at V and 2 bases at J, with 12 bases between. This CDR3 spans 15 amino acids. Germline lookup yields CDR1 LNHNV and CDR2 YYDKDF (reference sequence). The CDR3 sequence is CATSTAGDGNQPQHF. The CDR3 DNA is TGTGCCACCAGCACGGCAGGTGATGGCAATCAGCCCCAGCATTTT.

The chain carries TRBV5-1 and TRBJ1-2; weak D call: TRBD1 (5 bases). CDR1 and CDR2 from the germline V gene are SGHRS and YFSETQ. Trimming shortened V by 0 bases and J by 8 bases, and 14 bases separated the two germline ends. The CDR3 totals 14 residues. The CDR3 loop reads CASSLDSGLGGYTF. DNA of the CDR3: TGCGCCAGCAGCTTGGATTCAGGGCTCGGGGGCTACACCTTC.

Many counts were recorded for this clonotype. The V and J genes are TRBV11-2 and TRBJ2-1, with TRBD2 matching 10 bases. CDR3 length equals 18 residues. Germline V CDR1 and CDR2: SGHAT, FQNNGV. The junction had 7 bases not matched to a gene; V was cut back by 2 bases and J by 0 bases. In DNA, the CDR3 is TGTGCCAGCAGCTTATTAGCGGGGGGTCTGAGCTCCTACAATGAGCAGTTCTTC. This sequence encodes CASSLLAGGLSSYNEQFF.